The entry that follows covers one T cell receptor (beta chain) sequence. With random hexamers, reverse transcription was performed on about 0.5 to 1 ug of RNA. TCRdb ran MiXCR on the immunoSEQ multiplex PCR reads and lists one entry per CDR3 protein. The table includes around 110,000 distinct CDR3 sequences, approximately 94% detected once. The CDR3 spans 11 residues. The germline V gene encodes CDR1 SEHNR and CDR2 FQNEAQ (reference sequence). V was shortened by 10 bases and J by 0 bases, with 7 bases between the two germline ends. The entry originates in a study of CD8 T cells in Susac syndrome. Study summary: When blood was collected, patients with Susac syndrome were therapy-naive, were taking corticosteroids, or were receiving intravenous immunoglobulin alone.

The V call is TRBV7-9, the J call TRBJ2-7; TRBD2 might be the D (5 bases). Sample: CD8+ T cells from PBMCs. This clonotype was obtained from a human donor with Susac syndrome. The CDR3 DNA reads TGTGCCATCGAGGGCTCCTACGAGCAGTACTTC. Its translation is CAIEGSYEQYF.